The clone carrying this T cell receptor (beta chain) was seen more than once but under ten times. Amplification of TCR beta CDR3 regions was performed using RNA transcripts as template. The study used the HTBI primer set for a first-round RT-PCR of the TCR CDR3. Using its own MiXCR run on the multiplex PCR reads, TCRdb lists one record per CDR3 protein. This table has some 180,000 distinct CDR3 sequences, about a sixth appearing once. Graves' hyperthyroidism was deemed stable given no ophthalmopathy progression within 18 months. This record belongs to a study of T cells in Graves' hyperthyroidism and ophthalmopathy. Germline loops: CDR1 DFQATT, CDR2 SNEGSKA (reference sequence). V gave up 4 bases and J gave up 8 bases, with 8 bases separating them. This CDR3 has 11 amino acids.

Material for sequencing was blood. The TCR sequence derives from a woman between 50 and 59 years old with Graves' hyperthyroidism. This chain uses TRBV20-1 with TRBJ2-2; D unclear. This CDR3 is CSAMRKGELFF. The CDR3 DNA follows: TGCAGTGCTATGCGTAAAGGGGAGCTGTTTTTT.